This TCR beta chain derives from a study of T cell clonotyping in hematopoietic cell transplantation. Study-wide findings and caveats: Few recipient clonotypes overlapped donors; over 97% were de novo at given depth. Graft donor and pretransplant recipient Inverse Simpson Index values predicted broader posttransplant TCR diversity. No sorting was done, leaving CD4 and CD8 contributions mixed.

The assay was immunoSEQ multiplex PCR, and TCRdb's table has in-frame clones only and misses some. The sample includes about 5,000 clones, around 94% of them seen just once. In regard to this clone: The antigen is not known.

Here the sequenced sample was PBMCs, taken 180 days after allogeneic stem cell transplant. The receptor was derived from a male patient between 60 and 69 years old who had an allogeneic stem cell transplant from a related donor, so the T cells may come from the graft donor. Some clones in this sample may be carry-over from other donors' samples.

The CDR3 DNA reads as TGTGCCAGCACCCTTCGTAATCAGCCCCAGCATTTT. Translating gives CASTLRNQPQHF. The gene calls are TRBV5-4 and TRBJ1-5; D unresolved. CDR3 length: 12 residues. V lost 6 bases, J lost 4 bases, and 8 bases lay in between. Germline CDR1 is SGHNT and CDR2 is YYREEE (reference sequence).